Listed below are T cell receptor beta chains from one sample, sequenced in a study of a mutant IDH1 vaccine in newly diagnosed glioma. Using immunoSEQ multiplex PCR, the repertoire was profiled, and TCRdb retains in-frame clones only, with some absent. This sample carries 50,000 to 65,000 clones, roughly nine tenths of them seen once, and the ten largest clones take around 2.2%. Antigen specificity for these receptors is unknown. Sequencing used PBMCs, obtained from a glioma patient whose treatment included an IDH1 peptide vaccine. The receptors were sampled from a man aged 45-60 years with glioma. Both conserved end residues are part of each CDR3. A D gene is named only where the DNA matches it firmly. Clone size, where shown, is once, few, many, or a class for clones that have expanded.

TRBV7-2	TRBD1	TRBJ1-1	NA	TGTGCCAGCGAGCCCTTGAGGACAGGGTTCAGCACTGAAGCTTTCTTT	CASEPLRTGFSTEAFF
TRBV18	NA	TRBJ1-1	once	TGTGCCAGCTCCCTAAACCGGGGGAGGGCTTTCTTT	CASSLNRGRAFF
TRBV7-9	NA	TRBJ1-2	NA	TGTGCCAGCAGTCAGGGAACCCAGGCTTATGGCTACACCTTC	CASSQGTQAYGYTF
TRBV28	TRBD1	TRBJ1-2	NA	TGTGCCAGCAGGCGGGACAGGGGGGAGATGCTTAACTATGGCTACACCTTC	CASRRDRGEMLNYGYTF
TRBV19	TRBD2	TRBJ2-1	NA	TGTGCCAGTAGTATTCGTAGCGGGACCTACAATGAGCAGTTCTTC	CASSIRSGTYNEQFF
TRBV20-1	NA	TRBJ1-1	NA	TGCAGCGCGGTCCCGTTTGTTGAAGCTTTCTTT	CSAVPFVEAFF
TRBV6-6	NA	TRBJ2-5	NA	TGTGCCAGCGCTCCCCCGGCGGGGCAAGAGACCCAGTACTTC	CASAPPAGQETQYF
TRBV7-9	NA	TRBJ2-5	NA	TGTGCCAGCAGCCCCCCCCGGAGGGCGACCCAGTACTTC	CASSPPRRATQYF
TRBV5-4	NA	TRBJ2-5	NA	TGTGCCAGCAGCCGCGGTGAGGGTCGCCAAGAGACCCAGTACTTC	CASSRGEGRQETQYF
TRBV11-3	NA	TRBJ2-7	once	TGTGCCAGCAGCCCGCGGGCCTCGGGCTCCTACGAGCAGTACTTC	CASSPRASGSYEQYF
TRBV5-1	TRBD2	TRBJ2-3	NA	TGCGCCAGCAGCAGTACTAGCGGGGGGAGCGATACGCAGTATTTT	CASSSTSGGSDTQYF
TRBV7-2	NA	TRBJ2-3	NA	TGTGCCAGCAGCTTAGGGGGTGCGGTATCAGATACGCAGTATTTT	CASSLGGAVSDTQYF
TRBV2	TRBD1	TRBJ1-1	NA	TGTGCCAGCAGCCGGGACAGGGGAGAAGCTTTCTTT	CASSRDRGEAFF
TRBV7-9	NA	TRBJ2-6	NA	TGTGCCAGCAGCCTGGACACCAACTCTGGGGCCAACGTCCTGACTTTC	CASSLDTNSGANVLTF
TRBV6-1	NA	TRBJ2-6	NA	TGTGCCAGCAGTGAACTGACCTCTGGGGCCAACGTCCTGACTTTC	CASSELTSGANVLTF
TRBV6-6	NA	TRBJ1-4	NA	TGTGCCAGCAGTTACGGGCCGGATTCAACTAATGAAAAACTGTTTTTT	CASSYGPDSTNEKLFF
TRBV4-3	NA	TRBJ1-4	NA	TGCGCCAGCAGCCCTTTGATAGACCCTGAAAAACTGTTTTTT	CASSPLIDPEKLFF
TRBV29-1	TRBD1	TRBJ2-1	NA	TGCAGCGTTCCCGGGACAGGGCGTGGGCGGTTCTTC	CSVPGTGRGRFF